These 28 T cell receptor beta chains originate from one sample sequenced in a study of shared clonotypes between healthy human individuals. Sequencing used immunoSEQ multiplex PCR; TCRdb keeps in-frame clones, though not all of them. The table shows 550,000 to 850,000 clones, with 72% occurring only once. The material sequenced was memory CD4+ T cells sorted from blood. Subset in this sample: CD45RA-negative fraction. These receptors all come from a woman in her twenties or thirties in good health.

The V and J genes are TRBV28 and TRBJ1-5; D uncertain. V was trimmed by 5 bases and J by 0 bases, leaving 20 bases between them. The germline V gene encodes CDR1 MDHEN and CDR2 SYDVKM. The CDR3 sequence is 18 residues long. The CDR3 is CASSRPGSSFPSNQPQHF. CDR3 DNA: TGTGCCAGCAGTCGTCCCGGGAGTAGCTTCCCTAGCAATCAGCCCCAGCATTTT.

This clone was detected a few times. The genes are TRBV19 and TRBJ1-1; D perhaps matches TRBD1 (5 bases). The germline CDR1 and CDR2 sequences are LNHDA and SQIVND (reference sequence). Deletions cut 3 bases from V and 1 base from J, with 30 bases between. The CDR3 contains 21 residues. CDR3 nucleotides: TGTGCCAGTAGTATTATTGGGGCTTCTTTGGGGGTGGTTGAGAAGAACACTGAAGCTTTCTTT. Its translation is CASSIIGASLGVVEKNTEAFF.

The J gene is TRBJ2-2, the V gene TRBV28; D remains ambiguous. The CDR3 consists of 16 residues. The ends were cut back, 6 bases at V and 2 bases at J, with 16 bases in the middle. Germline lookup yields CDR1 MDHEN and CDR2 SYDVKM. The CDR3 bases are TGTGCCAGCAGACCCTACAGCTCTAGTAACACCGGGGAGCTGTTTTTT. This encodes CASRPYSSSNTGELFF.

The rearrangement links TRBV28 to TRBJ2-7; 8 bases align to TRBD1. The V gene's germline CDR1 is MDHEN and CDR2 SYDVKM. This CDR3 comprises 14 residues. V gave up 3 bases and J gave up 5 bases; unmatched junction bases: 6. This CDR3 reads CASSLYGRGHEQYF. CDR3 DNA sequence: TGTGCCAGCAGTTTGTATGGCAGGGGGCACGAGCAGTACTTC.

The genes are TRBV29-1 and TRBJ2-7, with 8 bases aligning to TRBD1. V trimming: 6 bases; J trimming: 3 bases; junction bases outside the gene matches: 10. The CDR3 loop spans 14 amino acids. The germline CDR1 and CDR2 sequences are SQVTM and ANQGSEA. The CDR3 DNA reads as TGCAGCGTAGGCAAGGACAGGGAAGGCTACGAGCAGTACTTC. Translating it yields CSVGKDREGYEQYF.

This clone has just one count. The chain couples TRBV30 to TRBJ2-1, with 9 bases identical to TRBD1. V lost 5 bases, J lost 7 bases, and 9 bases stayed unmatched. The CDR3 sequence is 14 residues long. The germline V gene has CDR1 GTSNPN and CDR2 SVGIG (reference sequence). DNA for the CDR3: TGTGCCTGGTGCCTATCGACAGGGGGGAATGAGCAGTTCTTC. Translating gives CAWCLSTGGNEQFF.

This clone came up a few times. Here the CDR3 reads CASSLRAVETGELFF. In DNA, the CDR3 is TGTGCCAGCAGCTTAAGAGCGGTCGAGACCGGGGAGCTGTTTTTT. This chain links TRBV11-2 with TRBJ2-2, with a weak D call TRBD2 (5 bases). V was trimmed by 2 bases and J by 5 bases, leaving 12 bases between them. Germline loops: CDR1 SGHAT, CDR2 FQNNGV. CDR3 length: 15 residues.

This clone was seen a single time. The genes are TRBV18 and TRBJ1-2; D is possibly TRBD1 (5 bases). Trimming took 6 bases from V and 8 from J, leaving 22 bases between them. Germline V gene data show CDR1 as KGHSH and CDR2 as LQKENI. The length of the CDR3 is 15 residues. CDR3 residues: CASSPQPRDASGYTF. CDR3 DNA: TGTGCCAGCTCCCCCCAACCAAGGGACGCGTCCGGCTACACCTTC.

The gene calls are TRBV9 and TRBJ2-5; D gene uncertain. V was cut by 2 bases and J by 5 bases, with 16 bases left in between. This CDR3 comprises 15 residues. Looked up from germline, CDR1 is SGDLS and CDR2 is YYNGEE. The DNA for the CDR3 is TGTGCCAGCAGCGTTCGAGTGGGTAAATTTGAGACCCAGTACTTC. Translating it yields CASSVRVGKFETQYF.

V and J are TRBV6-6 and TRBJ1-5; tentative D call: TRBD1 (5 bases). CDR1 and CDR2 from the germline V gene are MNHNY and SVGAGI (reference sequence). Trimming removed 2 bases at V and 0 bases at J, with 8 bases between. CDR3 length: 15 amino acids. In nucleotides, the CDR3 is TGTGCCAGCAGTTACAGGGGTCCTAGCAATCAGCCCCAGCATTTT. Its translation is CASSYRGPSNQPQHF.

The chain is built from TRBV4-2 and TRBJ2-3; TRBD2 agrees at 7 bases. The junction had 12 bases not matched to a gene; V was cut back by 4 bases and J by 2 bases. The CDR3 loop spans 17 amino acids. CDR1 and CDR2 from the germline V gene are LGHNA and YNFKEQ. CDR3 residues: CASSRRHSSGNTDTQYF. The CDR3 nucleotides read TGTGCCAGCAGCCGGCGACACTCTAGCGGTAACACAGATACGCAGTATTTT.

This clone was detected only a few times. The chain has TRBV4-1 and TRBJ1-1; D unresolved. Per germline, CDR1 MGHRA and CDR2 YSYEKL. Trimming took off 0 bases at V and 4 bases at J, with 9 bases between the two ends. The CDR3 totals 14 residues. CDR3 protein: CASSQDGWGTEAFF. The CDR3 bases are TGCGCCAGCAGCCAAGATGGTTGGGGCACTGAAGCTTTCTTT.

CDR3 amino acids: CASSSTGQIGSPLHF. CDR3 in DNA: TGTGCCAGCAGTTCGACCGGACAGATCGGATCACCCCTCCACTTT. The rearrangement uses TRBV27 and TRBJ1-6; possible D gene TRBD1, 6 bases. The V end lost 4 bases, the J end lost 10 bases, and 17 bases lay between the germline ends. Germline-derived CDR1 and CDR2 are MNHEY and SMNVEV (reference sequence). The CDR3 runs to 15 residues.

V usage is TRBV5-1 and J usage is TRBJ1-5, with D unclear. V dropped 0 bases and J dropped 6 bases, with 10 bases sitting between them. The CDR3 totals 14 residues. CDR1 is SGHRS, CDR2 YFSETQ, per germline. CDR3 coding DNA: TGCGCCAGCAGCTTGGCCGGCGAGGCTCAGCCCCAGCATTTT. Residues: CASSLAGEAQPQHF.

This chain uses TRBV7-9 with TRBJ1-1, with D perhaps matching TRBD1 (5 bases). The V end lost 6 bases, the J end lost 4 bases, and 12 bases lay between the germline ends. Germline-derived CDR1 and CDR2 are SEHNR and FQNEAQ (reference sequence). The CDR3 is made up of 13 amino acids. CDR3 bases: TGTGCCAGCAGGGCCTCAGACAGCACTGAAGCTTTCTTT. Amino acid sequence: CASRASDSTEAFF. The variable domain in full, with the rest retrieved from reference TRBV7-9 and TRBJ1-1, is DTGVSQNPRHKITKRGQNVTFRCDPISEHNRLYWYRQTLGQGPEFLTYFQNEAQLEKSRLLSDRFSAERPKGSFSTLEIQRTEQGDSAMYLCASRASDSTEAFFGQGTRLTVV.

This chain links TRBV13 with TRBJ2-1; 13 nucleotides agree with TRBD2. Germline lookup yields CDR1 PRHDT and CDR2 FYEKMQ (reference sequence). Trimming removed 1 base from V and 3 bases from J; junction bases left unmatched: 9. This CDR3 is built from 19 residues. CDR3 amino acids: CASSLVLAGGPGGYNEQFF. The CDR3 DNA follows: TGTGCCAGCAGCTTAGTACTAGCGGGAGGGCCTGGGGGCTACAATGAGCAGTTCTTC. Together with reference TRBV13 and TRBJ2-1, the CDR3 gives the full variable domain: AAGVIQSPRHLIKEKRETATLKCYPIPRHDTVYWYQQGPGQDPQFLISFYEKMQSDKGSIPDRFSAQQFSDYHSELNMSSLELGDSALYFCASSLVLAGGPGGYNEQFFGPGTRLTVL.

As for this clone: Other DNA sequences within the sample encode an identical CDR3. The gene calls are TRBV9 and TRBJ1-1; 8 nucleotides align to TRBD1. Germline trimming cut 0 bases from V and 4 bases from J; bases unmatched to any gene: 5. CDR1 SGDLS and CDR2 YYNGEE come from the germline V gene. This CDR3 region has 15 residues. CDR3 nucleotide sequence: TGTGCCAGCAGCGTAGCGCCGGGACAGGCCACTGAAGCTTTCTTT. Translated, it gives CASSVAPGQATEAFF.

This clone was seen only a few times. The rearrangement uses TRBV28 and TRBJ1-2; the match to TRBD1 covers 7 bases. Germline CDR1 and CDR2: MDHEN and SYDVKM. The CDR3 has 12 amino acids. Trimming took 6 bases from V and 8 from J; bases not matched to a gene: 6. CDR3 DNA sequence: TGTGCCAGCAGGGCGACAGGGCGCGGCTACACCTTC. This codes for CASRATGRGYTF.

V and J are TRBV29-1 and TRBJ1-1; D gene uncertain. Germline V gene lookup returns CDR1 SQVTM and CDR2 ANQGSEA. The CDR3 sequence is 12 residues long. Trimming stripped 6 bases from V and 11 bases from J, with 19 bases between. CDR3 coding DNA: TGCAGCGTGAACGTCGGACCGCTGGAGGCTTTCTTT. Its protein is CSVNVGPLEAFF.

This rearrangement joins TRBV5-1 to TRBJ1-4; the match to TRBD1 covers 7 bases. V gave up 4 bases and J gave up 0 bases; unmatched junction bases: 9. Germline CDR1 is SGHRS and CDR2 is YFSETQ. The CDR3 contains 17 residues. The CDR3 here is CASSDYRGEATNEKLFF. In DNA form, the CDR3 reads TGCGCCAGCAGCGATTACAGGGGCGAAGCAACTAATGAAAAACTGTTTTTT. The full variable domain, rest sourced from reference TRBV5-1 and TRBJ1-4, is KAGVTQTPRYLIKTRGQQVTLSCSPISGHRSVSWYQQTPGQGLQFLFEYFSETQRNKGNFPGRFSGRQFSNSRSEMNVSTLELGDSALYLCASSDYRGEATNEKLFFGSGTQLSVL.

In DNA form, the CDR3 reads TGCGCCAGCAGCTTTGAGGGACAGCAAATAACCTACGAGCAGTACTTC. As protein: CASSFEGQQITYEQYF. The genes are TRBV5-1 and TRBJ2-7; 7 bases match TRBD1. Germline assignment: CDR1 SGHRS and CDR2 YFSETQ. V lost 2 bases and J lost 2; bases outside the gene matches: 10. The CDR3 covers 16 residues. The full variable domain, its missing parts supplied by reference TRBV5-1 and TRBJ2-7, is KAGVTQTPRYLIKTRGQQVTLSCSPISGHRSVSWYQQTPGQGLQFLFEYFSETQRNKGNFPGRFSGRQFSNSRSEMNVSTLELGDSALYLCASSFEGQQITYEQYFGPGTRLTVT.

This sequence joins TRBV5-1 and TRBJ2-7; the match to TRBD2 covers 9 bases. The CDR3 totals 15 residues. The junction had 10 bases not matched to a gene; V was cut back by 4 bases and J by 5 bases. The germline V gene encodes CDR1 SGHRS and CDR2 YFSETQ. The CDR3 DNA reads TGCGCCAGCAGCGCGACGACTAGCGGACCTGACGAGCAGTACTTC. Translation gives CASSATTSGPDEQYF.

The genes are TRBV7-9 and TRBJ2-1, with 8 bases fitting TRBD2. The CDR3 covers 15 residues. V gave up 1 base and J gave up 8 bases; unmatched junction bases: 7. Looked up from germline, CDR1 is SEHNR and CDR2 is FQNEAQ (reference sequence). Here the CDR3 reads CASSLGPGGQDEQFF. Written as DNA, the CDR3 is TGTGCCAGCAGCTTAGGGCCGGGAGGGCAGGATGAGCAGTTCTTC. The full variable domain, rest sourced from reference TRBV7-9 and TRBJ2-1, is DTGVSQNPRHKITKRGQNVTFRCDPISEHNRLYWYRQTLGQGPEFLTYFQNEAQLEKSRLLSDRFSAERPKGSFSTLEIQRTEQGDSAMYLCASSLGPGGQDEQFFGPGTRLTVL.

The chain links TRBV19 to TRBJ1-1; weak D call: TRBD1 (5 bases). The CDR3 extends over 14 amino acids. V was trimmed by 3 bases and J by 3 bases, leaving 11 bases between them. Germline lookup yields CDR1 LNHDA and CDR2 SQIVND (reference sequence). CDR3 residues: CASSIVGADTEAFF. Written as DNA, the CDR3 is TGTGCCAGTAGTATCGTTGGGGCGGACACTGAAGCTTTCTTT.

This clone occurred once. The genes are TRBV6-6 and TRBJ1-1; D might be TRBD1 (5 bases). The V end lost 6 bases, the J end lost 0 bases, and 17 bases lay between the germline ends. The CDR3 has 16 amino acids. Germline V gene sequence: CDR1 MNHNY, CDR2 SVGAGI (reference sequence). This chain's CDR3 is CASRLKPGRVNTEAFF. CDR3 sequence (DNA): TGTGCCAGCAGACTTAAACCGGGACGGGTGAACACTGAAGCTTTCTTT.

This clone came up many times. V and J are TRBV7-9 and TRBJ1-4; D remains unclear. V lost 3 bases, J lost 8 bases, and 19 bases lay in between. Germline V CDR1 and CDR2: SEHNR, FQNEAQ (reference sequence). This CDR3 spans 16 amino acids. The CDR3 DNA reads as TGTGCCAGCAGCTTCATCCGTGGGGTACTAGGAGAAAAACTGTTTTTT. The encoded protein is CASSFIRGVLGEKLFF.

This clone was observed a handful of times. This chain joins TRBV11-2 and TRBJ2-2, with 14 bases lining up with TRBD2. J lost 6 bases, V lost 4 bases, and 7 bases had no gene match. Germline V gives CDR1 SGHAT, CDR2 FQNNGV. The CDR3 has 17 residues. DNA of the CDR3: TGTGCCAGCAGCTGGGGGACTAGCGGGAGTCCGGCCGGGGAGCTGTTTTTT. This sequence encodes CASSWGTSGSPAGELFF.

The gene calls are TRBV11-2 and TRBJ1-1; TRBD1 might be the D (6 bases). The CDR3 runs 13 residues. Trimming took 5 bases from V and 3 from J, leaving 10 bases between them. Germline CDR1 and CDR2: SGHAT and FQNNGV. This chain's CDR3 is CASSINRDTEAFF. Here the CDR3 DNA reads TGTGCCAGCAGCATAAACAGGGACACTGAAGCTTTCTTT.